A selection of T cell receptor beta chains follows, all from one sample in a study of cytomegalovirus exposure and HLA in healthy donors. Sequencing used immunoSEQ multiplex PCR; TCRdb keeps in-frame clones, though not all of them. The sample holds about 170,000 clones, more than 60% seen once. The source material was PBMCs. The origin of the receptors is a human donor in good health. The CDR3 runs from the conserved cysteine through the conserved F or W. The D gene is left open where the match is weak. The size of a clone is reported for some rows only, either as once, few or many, or as a class for expanded clones.

v_call: TRBV5-6; d_call: -; j_call: TRBJ2-7; clone_size: -; cdr3_aa: CASSMRLGGEQYF; cdr3_nt: TGTGCCAGCAGCATGCGGCTCGGTGGGGAGCAGTACTTC
v_call: TRBV5-1; d_call: -; j_call: TRBJ1-1; clone_size: once; cdr3_aa: CASKPQGSTEAFF; cdr3_nt: TGCGCCAGTAAACCCCAGGGTAGCACTGAAGCTTTCTTT
v_call: TRBV11-2; d_call: TRBD1; j_call: TRBJ1-6; clone_size: once; cdr3_aa: CASSQAGGASPLHF; cdr3_nt: TGTGCCAGCAGCCAGGCAGGGGGCGCTTCACCCCTCCACTTT
v_call: TRBV5-5; d_call: TRBD1; j_call: TRBJ1-2; clone_size: once; cdr3_aa: CASSSSRQGGGYGYTF; cdr3_nt: TGTGCCAGCAGCTCGTCCCGACAGGGAGGAGGCTATGGCTACACCTTC
v_call: TRBV14; d_call: TRBD1; j_call: TRBJ1-2; clone_size: -; cdr3_aa: CASSPSKGQGALGYTF; cdr3_nt: TGTGCCAGCAGCCCCTCGAAGGGACAGGGGGCGCTTGGCTACACCTTC
v_call: TRBV5-1; d_call: TRBD2; j_call: TRBJ2-7; clone_size: few; cdr3_aa: CASSPITSGASYEQYF; cdr3_nt: TGCGCCAGCTCCCCAATAACTAGCGGGGCCTCCTACGAGCAGTACTTC
v_call: TRBV27; d_call: TRBD1; j_call: TRBJ1-5; clone_size: once; cdr3_aa: CASSPDRGRKPQHF; cdr3_nt: TGTGCCAGCAGTCCGGACAGGGGGCGGAAGCCCCAGCATTTT
v_call: TRBV5-1; d_call: TRBD1; j_call: TRBJ2-5; clone_size: -; cdr3_aa: CASSLVGTGGVGTQYF; cdr3_nt: TGCGCCAGCAGCTTGGTCGGGACAGGGGGCGTCGGGACCCAGTACTTC
v_call: TRBV6-5; d_call: TRBD2; j_call: TRBJ2-3; clone_size: -; cdr3_aa: CASSPGGVMDTQYF; cdr3_nt: TGTGCCAGCAGTCCGGGGGGGGTGATGGATACGCAGTATTTT
v_call: TRBV30; d_call: TRBD1; j_call: TRBJ2-7; clone_size: -; cdr3_aa: CAWSWDRGNEQYF; cdr3_nt: TGTGCCTGGAGTTGGGACAGGGGCAACGAGCAGTACTTC
v_call: TRBV7-2; d_call: -; j_call: TRBJ2-5; clone_size: -; cdr3_aa: CASTYMQGVAQETQYF; cdr3_nt: TGTGCCAGCACCTATATGCAAGGGGTTGCACAAGAGACCCAGTACTTC
v_call: TRBV5-1; d_call: TRBD2; j_call: TRBJ2-1; clone_size: few; cdr3_aa: CASSGSGAYNEQFF; cdr3_nt: TGCGCCAGCAGCGGAAGCGGGGCTTACAATGAGCAGTTCTTC
v_call: TRBV5-5; d_call: -; j_call: TRBJ1-1; clone_size: -; cdr3_aa: CASSTDSLRTEAFF; cdr3_nt: TGTGCCAGCAGCACGGACAGTCTAAGGACTGAAGCTTTCTTT
v_call: TRBV6-4; d_call: TRBD1; j_call: TRBJ2-1; clone_size: -; cdr3_aa: CASSGQGAGEQFF; cdr3_nt: TGTGCCAGCAGCGGACAGGGGGCGGGCGAGCAGTTCTTC
v_call: TRBV4-2; d_call: -; j_call: TRBJ2-6; clone_size: -; cdr3_aa: CASSQSDSPGANVLTF; cdr3_nt: TGTGCCAGCAGCCAATCAGACAGTCCCGGGGCCAACGTCCTGACTTTC
v_call: TRBV7-6; d_call: TRBD2; j_call: TRBJ2-1; clone_size: -; cdr3_aa: CASSVIAGGYNEQFF; cdr3_nt: TGTGCCAGCAGCGTAATAGCGGGGGGGTACAATGAGCAGTTCTTC
v_call: TRBV23-1; d_call: -; j_call: TRBJ2-7; clone_size: -; cdr3_aa: CASREMYTYEQYF; cdr3_nt: TGCGCCAGCAGGGAGATGTACACCTACGAGCAGTACTTC
v_call: TRBV28; d_call: -; j_call: TRBJ1-1; clone_size: -; cdr3_aa: CASSTGGAEAFF; cdr3_nt: TGTGCCAGCAGTACTGGGGGGGCTGAAGCTTTCTTT
v_call: TRBV4-1; d_call: -; j_call: TRBJ2-4; clone_size: few; cdr3_aa: CASSPLGGAKNIQYF; cdr3_nt: TGCGCCAGCAGTCCCCTGGGGGGAGCCAAAAACATTCAGTACTTC
v_call: TRBV5-1; d_call: -; j_call: TRBJ1-5; clone_size: -; cdr3_aa: CASSYSGTQSGQPQHF; cdr3_nt: TGCGCCAGCAGCTACTCCGGGACACAGAGTGGCCAGCCCCAGCATTTT
v_call: TRBV7-3; d_call: TRBD2; j_call: TRBJ2-3; clone_size: -; cdr3_aa: CASARGGGADTQYF; cdr3_nt: TGTGCCAGCGCGCGGGGCGGGGGGGCAGATACGCAGTATTTT
v_call: TRBV5-1; d_call: TRBD2; j_call: TRBJ2-2; clone_size: -; cdr3_aa: CASSLAVSGGPNTGELFF; cdr3_nt: TGCGCCAGCAGCTTGGCCGTTAGCGGGGGGCCGAACACCGGGGAGCTGTTTTTT
v_call: TRBV19; d_call: -; j_call: TRBJ2-2; clone_size: -; cdr3_aa: CASSISVRGTGELFF; cdr3_nt: TGTGCCAGTAGTATCAGCGTCCGCGGGACCGGGGAGCTGTTTTTT
v_call: TRBV19; d_call: -; j_call: TRBJ1-5; clone_size: -; cdr3_aa: CASSHQGSNQPQHF; cdr3_nt: TGTGCCAGTAGCCACCAGGGGAGCAATCAGCCCCAGCATTTT
v_call: TRBV7-6; d_call: TRBD1; j_call: TRBJ1-1; clone_size: -; cdr3_aa: CASSTLSPGQGFTEAFF; cdr3_nt: TGTGCCAGCAGCACACTTTCCCCGGGACAGGGGTTCACTGAAGCTTTCTTT
v_call: TRBV10-1; d_call: -; j_call: TRBJ2-1; clone_size: -; cdr3_aa: CASSRVNDGNEQFF; cdr3_nt: TGCGCCAGCAGCAGGGTCAATGATGGTAATGAGCAGTTCTTC
v_call: TRBV9; d_call: TRBD1; j_call: TRBJ1-1; clone_size: few; cdr3_aa: CASSTSGGQGFSNTEAFF; cdr3_nt: TGTGCCAGCAGCACCAGCGGGGGACAGGGGTTCTCGAACACTGAAGCTTTCTTT
v_call: TRBV19; d_call: TRBD1; j_call: TRBJ2-2; clone_size: few; cdr3_aa: CASTTTGDTGELFF; cdr3_nt: TGTGCCAGTACCACGACAGGGGACACCGGGGAGCTGTTTTTT
v_call: TRBV30; d_call: TRBD1; j_call: TRBJ2-5; clone_size: -; cdr3_aa: CASGTGGEQYF; cdr3_nt: TGTGCCTCCGGGACAGGGGGAGAGCAGTACTTC
v_call: TRBV5-1; d_call: TRBD2; j_call: TRBJ2-3; clone_size: -; cdr3_aa: CASGFSGGGTDTQYF; cdr3_nt: TGCGCCAGCGGTTTTAGCGGGGGGGGCACAGATACGCAGTATTTT
v_call: TRBV6-1; d_call: -; j_call: TRBJ1-4; clone_size: few; cdr3_aa: CASSERRPATNEKLFF; cdr3_nt: TGTGCCAGCAGTGAGAGGAGGCCAGCAACTAATGAAAAACTGTTTTTT
v_call: TRBV5-1; d_call: -; j_call: TRBJ1-5; clone_size: -; cdr3_aa: CASKRDLGFNQPQHF; cdr3_nt: TGCGCCAGCAAGCGGGACCTAGGATTCAATCAGCCCCAGCATTTT
v_call: TRBV6-1; d_call: TRBD1; j_call: TRBJ1-1; clone_size: -; cdr3_aa: CASSSLTGTEAFF; cdr3_nt: TGTGCCAGCAGTTCCCTGACAGGGACTGAAGCTTTCTTT
v_call: TRBV7-2; d_call: -; j_call: TRBJ2-3; clone_size: -; cdr3_aa: CASSSTRTDTQYF; cdr3_nt: TGTGCCAGCAGCTCCACTCGCACAGATACGCAGTATTTT
v_call: TRBV6-4; d_call: TRBD1; j_call: TRBJ2-1; clone_size: -; cdr3_aa: CASSTTGNNEQFF; cdr3_nt: TGTGCCAGCAGTACGACAGGGAACAATGAGCAGTTCTTC
v_call: TRBV7-8; d_call: -; j_call: TRBJ1-2; clone_size: -; cdr3_aa: CASSLDRADYGYTF; cdr3_nt: TGTGCCAGCAGCTTAGACAGGGCCGACTATGGCTACACCTTC
v_call: TRBV7-9; d_call: -; j_call: TRBJ1-6; clone_size: -; cdr3_aa: CASSWEGQLNSPLHF; cdr3_nt: TGTGCCAGCAGCTGGGAGGGGCAGCTCAATTCACCCCTCCACTTT
v_call: TRBV4-1; d_call: -; j_call: TRBJ1-2; clone_size: -; cdr3_aa: CASSQDYAANYGYTF; cdr3_nt: TGCGCCAGCAGCCAAGATTACGCAGCTAACTATGGCTACACCTTC
v_call: TRBV5-1; d_call: -; j_call: TRBJ2-7; clone_size: once; cdr3_aa: CASSSGGGQGGEQYF; cdr3_nt: TGCGCCAGCAGCTCGGGGGGGGGACAGGGAGGCGAGCAGTACTTC
v_call: TRBV5-1; d_call: -; j_call: TRBJ1-4; clone_size: -; cdr3_aa: CASSLAAGTTNEKLFF; cdr3_nt: TGCGCCAGCAGCTTGGCCGCGGGTACAACTAATGAAAAACTGTTTTTT
v_call: TRBV2; d_call: -; j_call: TRBJ2-5; clone_size: few; cdr3_aa: CASSEIQFSETQYF; cdr3_nt: TGTGCCAGCAGTGAAATCCAGTTTTCAGAGACCCAGTACTTC
v_call: TRBV14; d_call: -; j_call: TRBJ1-6; clone_size: few; cdr3_aa: CASSQDLRGDSPLHF; cdr3_nt: TGTGCCAGCAGCCAAGATCTCAGGGGTGATTCACCCCTCCACTTT
v_call: TRBV7-3; d_call: -; j_call: TRBJ2-3; clone_size: -; cdr3_aa: CASSKDRGSTDTQYF; cdr3_nt: TGTGCCAGCAGCAAAGACCGGGGGAGCACAGATACGCAGTATTTT
v_call: TRBV5-4; d_call: TRBD1; j_call: TRBJ1-1; clone_size: -; cdr3_aa: CASSLWDSMNTEAFF; cdr3_nt: TGTGCCAGCAGCTTGTGGGACAGCATGAACACTGAAGCTTTCTTT
v_call: TRBV19; d_call: TRBD1; j_call: TRBJ1-1; clone_size: -; cdr3_aa: CATRDRAIENTEAFF; cdr3_nt: TGTGCCACAAGGGACAGGGCGATTGAGAACACTGAAGCTTTCTTT
v_call: TRBV7-2; d_call: -; j_call: TRBJ1-4; clone_size: -; cdr3_aa: CASSQTGHAVEKLFF; cdr3_nt: TGTGCCAGCAGCCAAACGGGTCACGCGGTTGAAAAACTGTTTTTT
v_call: TRBV19; d_call: -; j_call: TRBJ2-7; clone_size: -; cdr3_aa: CASSAGLTYEQYF; cdr3_nt: TGTGCCAGTAGTGCAGGGCTTACCTACGAGCAGTACTTC
v_call: TRBV7-9; d_call: -; j_call: TRBJ2-5; clone_size: -; cdr3_aa: CASTHREGRETQYF; cdr3_nt: TGTGCCAGCACCCACAGGGAGGGAAGGGAGACCCAGTACTTC
v_call: TRBV5-1; d_call: -; j_call: TRBJ1-1; clone_size: -; cdr3_aa: CASSAPADSYTEAFF; cdr3_nt: TGCGCCAGCAGCGCCCCAGCCGACAGTTACACTGAAGCTTTCTTT
v_call: TRBV5-1; d_call: TRBD2; j_call: TRBJ2-7; clone_size: -; cdr3_aa: CASSLVGLAYPYEQYF; cdr3_nt: TGCGCCAGCAGCTTGGTGGGACTAGCGTATCCCTACGAGCAGTACTTC
v_call: TRBV19; d_call: TRBD2; j_call: TRBJ2-1; clone_size: few; cdr3_aa: CASSIISGQNNEQFF; cdr3_nt: TGTGCCAGTAGTATTATTAGCGGGCAGAACAATGAGCAGTTCTTC
v_call: TRBV9; d_call: TRBD2; j_call: TRBJ2-1; clone_size: -; cdr3_aa: CASSSTGSGGYNEQFF; cdr3_nt: TGTGCCAGCAGCTCCACGGGAAGCGGGGGCTACAATGAGCAGTTCTTC
v_call: TRBV7-2; d_call: -; j_call: TRBJ2-7; clone_size: -; cdr3_aa: CASSPLPGGTYEQYF; cdr3_nt: TGTGCCAGCAGCCCCCTCCCGGGCGGGACCTACGAGCAGTACTTC
v_call: TRBV10-3; d_call: TRBD1; j_call: TRBJ2-6; clone_size: -; cdr3_aa: CAISALRTGGGGANVLTF; cdr3_nt: TGTGCCATCAGTGCCCTTAGAACAGGGGGCGGTGGGGCCAACGTCCTGACTTTC